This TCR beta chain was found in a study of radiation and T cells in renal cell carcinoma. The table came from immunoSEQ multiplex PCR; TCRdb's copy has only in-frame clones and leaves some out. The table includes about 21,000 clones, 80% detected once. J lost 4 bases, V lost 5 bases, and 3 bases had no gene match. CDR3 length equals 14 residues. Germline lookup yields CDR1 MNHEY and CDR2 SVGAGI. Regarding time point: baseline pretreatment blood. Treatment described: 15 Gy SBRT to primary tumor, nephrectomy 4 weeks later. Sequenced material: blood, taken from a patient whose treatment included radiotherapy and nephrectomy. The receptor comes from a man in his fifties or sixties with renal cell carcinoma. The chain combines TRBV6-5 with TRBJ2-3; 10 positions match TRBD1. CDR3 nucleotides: TGTGCCAGCAGTGAAGGACAGGGGGCAGATACGCAGTATTTT. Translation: CASSEGQGADTQYF.